This passage covers 10 T cell receptor beta chains from one sample sequenced in a study of blood T cells in healthy people across ages. A second PCR, run for roughly 6 to 11 cycles, used a sample-barcoded 5' primer plus a J-beta primer mix. TCRdb re-analysed the 5' RACE reads in MiXCR, keeping a single row per CDR3 protein. This table has about 780,000 distinct CDR3 sequences, about 47% appearing once. Sequencing used blood. These receptors were taken from a man older than 75 in good health.

The genes are TRBV20-1 and TRBJ2-1; TRBD1 matches at 10 bases. Looked up from germline, CDR1 is DFQATT and CDR2 is SNEGSKA (reference sequence). The CDR3 runs 14 residues. Trimming cost V 2 bases and J 8 bases; bases outside gene matches: 6. The CDR3 DNA sequence: TGCAGTGCTAGATCGGGGACAGGGGTCGATGAGCAGTTCTTC. Its translation is CSARSGTGVDEQFF.

This clonotype was detected only a few times. The CDR3 reads CASSLGPGLQDTQYF. The CDR3 region has the DNA TGTGCCAGCAGCTTAGGACCGGGACTACAAGATACGCAGTATTTT. J is TRBJ2-3 and V is TRBV11-2; 7 nucleotides match TRBD2. Germline lookup yields CDR1 SGHAT and CDR2 FQNNGV. The CDR3 extends over 15 amino acids. The V segment lost 1 base and the J segment 5 bases; nucleotides outside the gene matches: 6.

The V call is TRBV7-2, the J call TRBJ2-7; D is uncertain. This CDR3 region has 13 residues. The germline gives CDR1 SGHTA, CDR2 FQGNSA. V shed 5 bases and J shed 0 bases, with 8 bases lying between them. CDR3 region: CASSEQPSYEQYF. The CDR3 DNA is TGTGCCAGCAGCGAGCAGCCCTCCTACGAGCAGTACTTC.

The DNA of the CDR3 is TGTGCCAGCAGCCGAATCGACAAGGGCACTGAAGCTTTCTTT. Translated: CASSRIDKGTEAFF. The genes are TRBV6-1 and TRBJ1-1; D is unclear. The CDR3 runs to 14 residues. The germline V and J ends were trimmed by 6 bases and 4 bases, with 15 bases remaining between them. The germline gives CDR1 MNHNS, CDR2 SASEGT.

V usage is TRBV3-1 and J usage is TRBJ2-5; D is unclear. The V end lost 4 bases, the J end lost 2 bases, and 11 bases lay between the germline ends. From germline, CDR1 is LGHDT and CDR2 YNNKEL (reference sequence). CDR3 length equals 14 residues. The CDR3 DNA follows: TGTGCCAGCAGCCTAGGGATCACACAAGAGACCCAGTACTTC. This translates into CASSLGITQETQYF.

Only a few counts were recorded for this clonotype. The chain links TRBV11-2 to TRBJ2-3; 9 bases agree with TRBD2. The CDR3 sequence is 14 residues long. Germline CDR1 and CDR2: SGHAT and FQNNGV. J gave up 4 bases and V 5 bases, and 4 bases lay outside the gene matches. The DNA of the CDR3 is TGTGCCAGCAGCGAGGGACTAGCTCCAGATACGCAGTATTTT. Translated: CASSEGLAPDTQYF.

This rearrangement joins TRBV28 to TRBJ2-5; D unresolved. The germline CDR1 and CDR2 sequences are MDHEN and SYDVKM. Trimming removed 7 bases at V and 0 bases at J, with 9 bases between. The CDR3 consists of 13 residues. The CDR3 DNA follows: TGTGCCAGCAAACCTCCCTACCAAGAGACCCAGTACTTC. Translation: CASKPPYQETQYF.

This chain joins TRBV13 and TRBJ2-7; TRBD2 aligns across 8 bases. This CDR3 comprises 16 residues. The V gene's germline CDR1 is PRHDT and CDR2 FYEKMQ (reference sequence). V dropped 2 bases and J dropped 7; count of bases not matched to a gene: 13. The CDR3 here is CASSLTGGTGPGEQYF. The CDR3, as DNA: TGTGCCAGCAGCTTAACGGGGGGGACGGGTCCGGGGGAGCAGTACTTC.

The V call is TRBV7-9, the J call TRBJ2-5, with 7 bases identical to TRBD2. Germline values: CDR1 SEHNR, CDR2 FQNEAQ (reference sequence). V was clipped by 2 bases and J by 11 bases; unmatched bases: 11. The CDR3 is made up of 14 amino acids. The CDR3 bases are TGTGCCAGCAGCTTATCTAGCGGACCGGGGGAGCAGTACTTC. The encoded protein is CASSLSSGPGEQYF.

This chain uses TRBV30 with TRBJ2-7; D gene ambiguous. The CDR3 is 12 residues long. The germline V and J ends were trimmed by 4 bases and 6 bases, with 13 bases remaining between them. From germline, CDR1 is GTSNPN and CDR2 SVGIG (reference sequence). CDR3 loop: CAWNGVGREQYF. CDR3 bases: TGTGCCTGGAATGGGGTAGGGCGCGAGCAGTACTTC.